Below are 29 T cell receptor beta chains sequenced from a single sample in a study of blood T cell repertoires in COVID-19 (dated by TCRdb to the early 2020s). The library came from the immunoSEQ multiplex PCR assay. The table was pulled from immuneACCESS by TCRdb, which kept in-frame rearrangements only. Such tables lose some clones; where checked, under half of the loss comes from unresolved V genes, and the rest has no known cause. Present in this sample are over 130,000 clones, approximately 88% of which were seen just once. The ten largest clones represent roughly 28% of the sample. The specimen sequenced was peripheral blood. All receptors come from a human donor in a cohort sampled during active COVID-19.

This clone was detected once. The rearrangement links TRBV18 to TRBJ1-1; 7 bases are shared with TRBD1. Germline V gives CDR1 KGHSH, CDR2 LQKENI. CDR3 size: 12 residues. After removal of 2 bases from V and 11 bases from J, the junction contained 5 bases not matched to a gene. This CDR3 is CASSPMDRRAFF. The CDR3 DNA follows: TGTGCCAGCTCACCAATGGACAGGAGGGCTTTCTTT. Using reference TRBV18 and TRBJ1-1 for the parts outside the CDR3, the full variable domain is NAGVMQNPRHLVRRRGQEARLRCSPMKGHSHVYWYRQLPEEGLKFMVYLQKENIIDESGMPKERFSAEFPKEGPSILRIQQVVRGDSAAYFCASSPMDRRAFFGQGTRLTVV.

DNA for the CDR3: TGCGCCAGCAGCCAAGATAATTTCGGACGGGGGATCACAGATACGCAGTATTTT. Translation: CASSQDNFGRGITDTQYF. The chain has TRBV4-1 and TRBJ2-3, with TRBD2 as a possible D gene (6 bases). This CDR3 contains 18 residues. Germline V gene sequence: CDR1 MGHRA, CDR2 YSYEKL. V was clipped by 0 bases and J by 2 bases, with 18 bases between them.

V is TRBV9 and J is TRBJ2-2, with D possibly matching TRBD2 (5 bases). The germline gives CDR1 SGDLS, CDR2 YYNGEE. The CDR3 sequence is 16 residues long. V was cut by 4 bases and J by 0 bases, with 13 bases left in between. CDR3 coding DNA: TGTGCCAGCAGCCCTAGAGGGTCACCGAACACCGGGGAGCTGTTTTTT. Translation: CASSPRGSPNTGELFF.

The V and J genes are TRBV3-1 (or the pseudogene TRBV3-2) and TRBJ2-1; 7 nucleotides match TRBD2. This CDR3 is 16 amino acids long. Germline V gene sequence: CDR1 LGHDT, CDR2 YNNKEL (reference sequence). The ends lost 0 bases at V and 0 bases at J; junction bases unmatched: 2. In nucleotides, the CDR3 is TGTGCCAGCAGCCAAGAGAGCGGGGTCTCCTACAATGAGCAGTTCTTC. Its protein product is CASSQESGVSYNEQFF.

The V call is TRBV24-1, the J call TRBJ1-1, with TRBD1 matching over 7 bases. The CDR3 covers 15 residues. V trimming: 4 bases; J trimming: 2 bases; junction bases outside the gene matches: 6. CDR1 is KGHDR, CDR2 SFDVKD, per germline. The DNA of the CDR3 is TGTGCCACCAGTGACACTCGACAGGGAAACACTGAAGCTTTCTTT. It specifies CATSDTRQGNTEAFF.

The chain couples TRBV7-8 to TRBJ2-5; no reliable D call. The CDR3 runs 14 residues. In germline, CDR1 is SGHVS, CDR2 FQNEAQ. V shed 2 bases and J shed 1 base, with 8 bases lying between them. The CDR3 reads CASSLPGSQETQYF. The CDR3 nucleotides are TGTGCCAGCAGCTTACCAGGAAGCCAAGAGACCCAGTACTTC.

The CDR3 nucleotides are TGCGCCAGCAGCTCCCAGGACAGCTACGAGCAGTACTTC. Encoded protein: CASSSQDSYEQYF. The chain links TRBV5-1 to TRBJ2-7; maybe TRBD1 (6 bases). V was pared by 3 bases and J by 3 bases, with 10 bases between. Per the germline V gene, CDR1 is SGHRS and CDR2 is YFSETQ. There are 13 residues in the CDR3.

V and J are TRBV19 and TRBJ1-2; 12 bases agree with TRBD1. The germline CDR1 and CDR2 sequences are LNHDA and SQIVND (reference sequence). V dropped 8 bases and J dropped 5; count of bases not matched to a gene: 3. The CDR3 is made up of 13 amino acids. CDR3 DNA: TGTGCCAGTGGGACAGGGGGCGCTTATGGCTACACCTTC. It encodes CASGTGGAYGYTF.

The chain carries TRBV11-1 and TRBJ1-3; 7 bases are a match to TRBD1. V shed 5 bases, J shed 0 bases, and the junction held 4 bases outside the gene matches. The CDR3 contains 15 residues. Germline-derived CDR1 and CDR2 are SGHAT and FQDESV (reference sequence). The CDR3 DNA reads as TGTGCCAGCAGCGTCGACAGGGTCTCTGGAAACACCATATATTTT. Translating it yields CASSVDRVSGNTIYF.

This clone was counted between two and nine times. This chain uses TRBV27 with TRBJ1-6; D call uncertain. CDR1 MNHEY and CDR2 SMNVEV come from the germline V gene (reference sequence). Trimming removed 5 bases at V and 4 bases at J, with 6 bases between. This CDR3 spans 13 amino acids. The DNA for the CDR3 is TGTGCCAGCAGTCCGGGGTATAATTCACCCCTCCACTTT. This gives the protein CASSPGYNSPLHF.

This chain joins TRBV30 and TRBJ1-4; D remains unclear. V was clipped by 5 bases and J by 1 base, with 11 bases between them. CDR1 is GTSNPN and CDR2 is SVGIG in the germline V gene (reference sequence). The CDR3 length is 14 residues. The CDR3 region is CAWREKRTNEKLFF. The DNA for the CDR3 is TGTGCCTGGCGCGAAAAGAGAACTAATGAAAAACTGTTTTTT.

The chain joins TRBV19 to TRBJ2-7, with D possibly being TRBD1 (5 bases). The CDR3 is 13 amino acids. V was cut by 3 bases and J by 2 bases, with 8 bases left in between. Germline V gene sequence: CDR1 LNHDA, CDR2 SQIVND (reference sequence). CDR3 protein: CASSIGRAYEQYF. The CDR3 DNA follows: TGTGCCAGTAGTATTGGCAGGGCCTACGAGCAGTACTTC. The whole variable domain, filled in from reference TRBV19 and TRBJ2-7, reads DGGITQSPKYLFRKEGQNVTLSCEQNLNHDAMYWYRQDPGQGLRLIYYSQIVNDFQKGDIAEGYSVSREKKESFPLTVTSAQKNPTAFYLCASSIGRAYEQYFGPGTRLTVT.

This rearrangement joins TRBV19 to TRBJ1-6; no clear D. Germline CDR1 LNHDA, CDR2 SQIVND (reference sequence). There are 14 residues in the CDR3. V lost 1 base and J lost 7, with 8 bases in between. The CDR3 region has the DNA TGTGCCAGTAGTATAGGGGGAGTCAATTCACCCCTCCACTTT. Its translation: CASSIGGVNSPLHF. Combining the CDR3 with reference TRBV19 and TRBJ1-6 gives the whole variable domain DGGITQSPKYLFRKEGQNVTLSCEQNLNHDAMYWYRQDPGQGLRLIYYSQIVNDFQKGDIAEGYSVSREKKESFPLTVTSAQKNPTAFYLCASSIGGVNSPLHFGNGTRLTVT.

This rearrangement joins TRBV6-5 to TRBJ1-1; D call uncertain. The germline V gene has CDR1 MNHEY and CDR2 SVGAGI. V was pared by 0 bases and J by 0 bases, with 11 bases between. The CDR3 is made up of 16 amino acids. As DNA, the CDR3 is TGTGCCAGCAGTTACTCCGGGTACGGCCTGAACACTGAAGCTTTCTTT. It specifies CASSYSGYGLNTEAFF.

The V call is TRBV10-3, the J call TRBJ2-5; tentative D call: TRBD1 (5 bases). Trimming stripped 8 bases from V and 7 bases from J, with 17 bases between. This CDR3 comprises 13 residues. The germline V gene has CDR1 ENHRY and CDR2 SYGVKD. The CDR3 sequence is CAIQETVGRTQYF. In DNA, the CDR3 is TGTGCCATCCAAGAGACAGTAGGAAGGACCCAGTACTTC.

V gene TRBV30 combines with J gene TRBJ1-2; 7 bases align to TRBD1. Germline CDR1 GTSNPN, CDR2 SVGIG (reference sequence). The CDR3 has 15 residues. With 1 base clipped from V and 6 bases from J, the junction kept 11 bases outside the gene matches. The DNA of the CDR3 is TGTGCCTGGAGTGACCCTTCACAGGGGTGGGATGGCTACACCTTC. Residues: CAWSDPSQGWDGYTF.

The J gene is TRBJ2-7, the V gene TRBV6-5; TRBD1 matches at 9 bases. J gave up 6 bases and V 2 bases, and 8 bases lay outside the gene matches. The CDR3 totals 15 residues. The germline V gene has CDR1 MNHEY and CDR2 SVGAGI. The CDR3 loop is CASSYAGQGSFEQYF. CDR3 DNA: TGTGCCAGCAGTTACGCGGGACAGGGTAGCTTCGAGCAGTACTTC.

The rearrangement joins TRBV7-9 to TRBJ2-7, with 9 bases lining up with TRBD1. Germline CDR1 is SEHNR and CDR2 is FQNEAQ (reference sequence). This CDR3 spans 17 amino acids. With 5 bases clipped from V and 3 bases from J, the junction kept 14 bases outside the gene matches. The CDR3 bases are TGTGCCAGCAGCCAAAACCGGGACAGGGATCCGAACTACGAGCAGTACTTC. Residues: CASSQNRDRDPNYEQYF.

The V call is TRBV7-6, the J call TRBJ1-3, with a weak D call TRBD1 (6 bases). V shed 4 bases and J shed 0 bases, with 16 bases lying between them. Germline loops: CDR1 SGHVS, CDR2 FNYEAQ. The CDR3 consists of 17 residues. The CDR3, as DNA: TGTGCCAGCAGCTCCCCCTCGACAGGATACTCTGGAAACACCATATATTTT. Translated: CASSSPSTGYSGNTIYF.

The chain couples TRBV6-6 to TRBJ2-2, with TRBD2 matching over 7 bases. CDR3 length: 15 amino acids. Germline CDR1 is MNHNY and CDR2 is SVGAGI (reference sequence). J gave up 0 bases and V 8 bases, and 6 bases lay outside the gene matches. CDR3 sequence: CASGQGGSNTGELFF. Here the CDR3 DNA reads TGTGCCAGCGGCCAGGGAGGGTCGAACACCGGGGAGCTGTTTTTT.

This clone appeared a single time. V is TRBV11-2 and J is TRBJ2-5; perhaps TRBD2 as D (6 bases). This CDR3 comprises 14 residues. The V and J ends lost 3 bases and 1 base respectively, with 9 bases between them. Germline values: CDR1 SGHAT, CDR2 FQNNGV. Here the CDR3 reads CASSLGGLQETQYF. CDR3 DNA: TGTGCCAGCAGCTTGGGGGGACTCCAAGAGACCCAGTACTTC. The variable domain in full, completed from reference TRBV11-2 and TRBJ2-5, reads EAGVAQSPRYKIIEKRQSVAFWCNPISGHATLYWYQQILGQGPKLLIQFQNNGVVDDSQLPKDRFSAERLKGVDSTLKIQPAKLEDSAVYLCASSLGGLQETQYFGPGTRLLVL.

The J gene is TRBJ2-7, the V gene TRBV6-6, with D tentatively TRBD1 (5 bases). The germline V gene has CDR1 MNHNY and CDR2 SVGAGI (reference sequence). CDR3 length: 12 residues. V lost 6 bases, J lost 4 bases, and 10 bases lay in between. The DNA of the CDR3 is TGTGCCAGCAGGACGAAGGGGTACGAGCAGTACTTC. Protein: CASRTKGYEQYF.

CDR3 in DNA: TGTGCCAGCAGCCAAGGACATTATGGCTACACCTTC. Protein sequence: CASSQGHYGYTF. V is TRBV3-1 (or the pseudogene TRBV3-2) and J is TRBJ1-2; no firm D call. This CDR3 is built from 12 residues. The V and J ends lost 1 base and 5 bases respectively, with 5 bases between them. CDR1 LGHDT and CDR2 YNNKEL come from the germline V gene (reference sequence).

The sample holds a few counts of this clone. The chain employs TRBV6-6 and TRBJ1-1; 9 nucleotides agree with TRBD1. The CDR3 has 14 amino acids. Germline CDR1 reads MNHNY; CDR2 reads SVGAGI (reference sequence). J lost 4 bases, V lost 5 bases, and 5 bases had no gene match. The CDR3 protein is CASSRDRAATEAFF. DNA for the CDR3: TGTGCCAGCAGTCGGGACAGGGCTGCCACTGAAGCTTTCTTT.

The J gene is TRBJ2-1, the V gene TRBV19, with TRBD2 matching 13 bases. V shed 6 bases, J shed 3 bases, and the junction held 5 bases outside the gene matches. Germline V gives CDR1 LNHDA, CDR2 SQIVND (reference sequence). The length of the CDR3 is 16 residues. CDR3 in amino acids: CASRTSGGMIYNEQFF. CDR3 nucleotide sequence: TGTGCCAGTAGGACTAGCGGGGGGATGATCTACAATGAGCAGTTCTTC. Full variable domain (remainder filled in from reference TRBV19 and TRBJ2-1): DGGITQSPKYLFRKEGQNVTLSCEQNLNHDAMYWYRQDPGQGLRLIYYSQIVNDFQKGDIAEGYSVSREKKESFPLTVTSAQKNPTAFYLCASRTSGGMIYNEQFFGPGTRLTVL.

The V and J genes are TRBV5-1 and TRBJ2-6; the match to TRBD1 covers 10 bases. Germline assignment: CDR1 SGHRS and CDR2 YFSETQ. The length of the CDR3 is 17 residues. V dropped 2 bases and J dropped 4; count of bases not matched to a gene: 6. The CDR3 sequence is CASSFGTGETGANVLTF. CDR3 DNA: TGCGCCAGCAGCTTCGGGACAGGGGAAACCGGGGCCAACGTCCTGACTTTC.

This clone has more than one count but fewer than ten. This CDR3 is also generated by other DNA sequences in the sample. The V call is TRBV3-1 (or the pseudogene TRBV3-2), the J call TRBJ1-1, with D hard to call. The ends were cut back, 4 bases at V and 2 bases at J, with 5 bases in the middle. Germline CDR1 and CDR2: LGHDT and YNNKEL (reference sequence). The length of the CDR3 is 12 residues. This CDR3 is CASSPGNTEAFF. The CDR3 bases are TGTGCCAGCAGCCCGGGTAACACTGAAGCTTTCTTT.

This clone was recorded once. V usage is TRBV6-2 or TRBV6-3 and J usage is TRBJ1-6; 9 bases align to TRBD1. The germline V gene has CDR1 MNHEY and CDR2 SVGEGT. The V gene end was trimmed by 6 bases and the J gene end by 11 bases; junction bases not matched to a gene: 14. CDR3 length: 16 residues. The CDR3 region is CASSPTQGASSPPLHF. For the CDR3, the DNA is TGTGCCAGCAGCCCGACACAGGGGGCAAGTAGTCCACCCCTCCACTTT.

CDR3 coding DNA: TGTGCCAGCAGCGTAGCCGCAGGGGCTAGCGGGGCCCAAGAGACCCAGTACTTC. Translation gives CASSVAAGASGAQETQYF. The chain carries TRBV9 and TRBJ2-5, with 9 bases lining up with TRBD2. J was trimmed by 1 base and V by 0 bases; bases with no gene match: 10. The CDR3 totals 18 residues. CDR1 SGDLS and CDR2 YYNGEE come from the germline V gene.